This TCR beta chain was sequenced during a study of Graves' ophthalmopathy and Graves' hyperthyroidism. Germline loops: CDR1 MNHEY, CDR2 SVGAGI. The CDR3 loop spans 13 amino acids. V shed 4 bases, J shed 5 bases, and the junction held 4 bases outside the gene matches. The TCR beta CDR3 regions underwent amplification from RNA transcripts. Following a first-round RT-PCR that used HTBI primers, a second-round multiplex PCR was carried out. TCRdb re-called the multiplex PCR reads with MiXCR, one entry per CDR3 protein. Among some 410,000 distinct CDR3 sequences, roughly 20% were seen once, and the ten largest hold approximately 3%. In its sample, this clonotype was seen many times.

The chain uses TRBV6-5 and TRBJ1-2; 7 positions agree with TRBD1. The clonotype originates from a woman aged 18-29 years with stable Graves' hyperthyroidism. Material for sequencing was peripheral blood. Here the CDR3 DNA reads TGTGCCAGCAGTTGGGACAGACAATATGGCTACACCTTC. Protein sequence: CASSWDRQYGYTF.